The 15 T cell receptor beta chains below were found in one sample sequenced in a study of vaccination and CD4 T cells after COVID-19. What these receptors recognize is not known. With the Oncomine TCR Beta short-read assay, DNA from cultured CD4+ T cells was sequenced. Using its own MiXCR run on the PCR reads, TCRdb lists one record per CDR3 protein. Of over 25,000 distinct CDR3 sequences in the sample, about 60% were seen once. Treatment described: 10-day PBMC culture with coronavirus spike peptide pools or control peptides (ViraFEST assay). The material was CD4+ T cells from blood, cultured in vitro, obtained after SARS-CoV-2 vaccination. These receptors were obtained from a human donor who received a COVID-19 vaccine.

This clonotype was recorded once. The V and J genes are TRBV20-1 and TRBJ2-1; D uncertain. The length of the CDR3 is 16 residues. V shed 4 bases and J shed 3 bases, with 19 bases lying between them. Germline V lookup: CDR1 DFQATT, CDR2 SNEGSKA (reference sequence). CDR3 protein: CSAILTTKVSYNEQFF. The DNA for the CDR3 is TGCAGTGCTATTCTCACGACCAAAGTCAGCTACAATGAGCAGTTCTTC.

The chain couples TRBV7-3 to TRBJ1-6, with D unresolved. V was pared by 2 bases and J by 4 bases, with 9 bases between. Germline-derived CDR1 and CDR2 are SGHTA and FQGTGA. The CDR3 loop spans 15 amino acids. The CDR3 spells CASSLEAGYNSPLHF. Written as DNA, the CDR3 is TGTGCCAGCAGCTTAGAGGCCGGGTATAATTCACCCCTCCACTTT.

CDR3 sequence: CASRGTGENQPQHF. CDR3 DNA: TGTGCCAGCAGGGGGACAGGGGAAAATCAGCCCCAGCATTTT. The chain links TRBV25-1 to TRBJ1-5; 10 bases are a match to TRBD1. There are 14 residues in the CDR3. CDR1 MGHDK and CDR2 SYGVNS come from the germline V gene. J was trimmed by 4 bases and V by 6 bases; bases with no gene match: 3.

The chain is built from TRBV6-1 and TRBJ2-7; 10 positions match TRBD1. The CDR3 is 14 amino acids. Per germline, CDR1 MNHNS and CDR2 SASEGT. Germline trimming cut 5 bases from V and 4 bases from J; bases unmatched to any gene: 5. CDR3 sequence (DNA): TGTGCCAGCAGTAAAGGGACAGGGGCATACGAGCAGTACTTC. Its translation: CASSKGTGAYEQYF.

This clonotype was recorded once. The chain joins TRBV5-1 to TRBJ2-2; tentatively, D is TRBD1 (6 bases). Trimming took 3 bases from V and 2 from J, leaving 20 bases between them. Germline-derived CDR1 and CDR2 are SGHRS and YFSETQ. This CDR3 has 18 residues. CDR3 region: CASSSIQQGPINTGELFF. The DNA of the CDR3 is TGCGCCAGCAGCTCGATTCAGCAGGGGCCAATAAACACCGGGGAGCTGTTTTTT. The full variable domain, completed using reference TRBV5-1 and TRBJ2-2, is KAGVTQTPRYLIKTRGQQVTLSCSPISGHRSVSWYQQTPGQGLQFLFEYFSETQRNKGNFPGRFSGRQFSNSRSEMNVSTLELGDSALYLCASSSIQQGPINTGELFFGEGSRLTVL.

The chain links TRBV19 to TRBJ2-3, with TRBD1 matching 9 bases. Trimming took 6 bases from V and 3 from J; bases not matched to a gene: 16. The CDR3 runs to 18 residues. Germline-derived CDR1 and CDR2 are LNHDA and SQIVND (reference sequence). The CDR3 nucleotides are TGTGCCAGTAGACCCGGGACAGGGAACATTCTGGTGACAGATACGCAGTATTTT. It encodes CASRPGTGNILVTDTQYF.

The rearrangement joins TRBV7-3 to TRBJ2-1; 7 bases align to TRBD1. This CDR3 has 15 residues. With V trimmed by 0 bases and J by 8 bases, 7 bases remained unmatched. CDR1 and CDR2 (germline): SGHTA, FQGTGA. The CDR3 region has the DNA TGTGCCAGCAGCTTAACGGGACAGACGGTTGATGAGCAGTTCTTC. It translates to CASSLTGQTVDEQFF.

This chain connects TRBV2 to TRBJ2-7; TRBD1 agrees at 8 bases. The CDR3 is 14 amino acids. The junction had 3 bases not matched to a gene; V was cut back by 5 bases and J by 0 bases. The germline V gene encodes CDR1 SNHLY and CDR2 FYNNEI. CDR3 sequence (DNA): TGTGCCAGCAGTACGGACAGGGTCTCCTACGAGCAGTACTTC. It yields the protein CASSTDRVSYEQYF. Filled out from reference TRBV2 and TRBJ2-7, the complete variable domain reads EPEVTQTPSHQVTQMGQEVILRCVPISNHLYFYWYRQILGQKVEFLVSFYNNEISEKSEIFDDQFSVERPDGSNFTLKIRSTKLEDSAMYFCASSTDRVSYEQYFGPGTRLTVT.

V is TRBV7-9 and J is TRBJ2-6; D gene unclear. Deletions cut 5 bases from V and 5 bases from J, with 16 bases between. This CDR3 spans 16 amino acids. Germline V CDR1 and CDR2: SEHNR, FQNEAQ (reference sequence). In DNA form, the CDR3 reads TGTGCCAGCAGCCGAGAGGTGTCCTTCTGGGCCAACGTCCTGACTTTC. This sequence encodes CASSREVSFWANVLTF. The full variable domain, rest sourced from reference TRBV7-9 and TRBJ2-6, is DTGVSQNPRHKITKRGQNVTFRCDPISEHNRLYWYRQTLGQGPEFLTYFQNEAQLEKSRLLSDRFSAERPKGSFSTLEIQRTEQGDSAMYLCASSREVSFWANVLTFGAGSRLTVL.

This chain links TRBV19 with TRBJ1-5; no clear D. The length of the CDR3 is 14 residues. Trimming left V 5 bases short and J 0 bases short, with 8 bases between. From germline, CDR1 is LNHDA and CDR2 SQIVND (reference sequence). The CDR3 DNA sequence: TGTGCCAGTAGTGAGGGTTCTAGCAATCAGCCCCAGCATTTT. Translated, it gives CASSEGSSNQPQHF. The variable domain in full, with the rest retrieved from reference TRBV19 and TRBJ1-5, is DGGITQSPKYLFRKEGQNVTLSCEQNLNHDAMYWYRQDPGQGLRLIYYSQIVNDFQKGDIAEGYSVSREKKESFPLTVTSAQKNPTAFYLCASSEGSSNQPQHFGDGTRLSIL.

The V and J genes are TRBV6-1 and TRBJ1-3; no firm D call. V was trimmed by 1 base and J by 4 bases, leaving 5 bases between them. The germline V gene has CDR1 MNHNS and CDR2 SASEGT. There are 13 residues in the CDR3. CDR3 coding DNA: TGTGCCAGCAGTGAAGGGGCAGGAAACACCATATATTTT. This encodes CASSEGAGNTIYF.

This clonotype was counted only a few times. The chain links TRBV7-7 to TRBJ1-1, with TRBD1 matching over 7 bases. The CDR3 totals 14 residues. In germline, CDR1 is SSHAT, CDR2 FNYEAQ (reference sequence). With 4 bases clipped from V and 9 bases from J, the junction kept 11 bases outside the gene matches. The CDR3 coding sequence is TGTGCCAGCAGCTCATTTGACAGGGCGGGGAAAGCTTTCTTT. This encodes CASSSFDRAGKAFF.

The chain is built from TRBV2 and TRBJ2-5; D may be TRBD2 (5 bases). This CDR3 comprises 12 residues. Germline-derived CDR1 and CDR2 are SNHLY and FYNNEI. The germline V and J ends were trimmed by 5 bases and 5 bases, with 9 bases remaining between them. The CDR3 region has the DNA TGTGCCAGCAGTCAGGCGGGTGAGACCCAGTACTTC. It is translated as CASSQAGETQYF.

The gene calls are TRBV11-2 and TRBJ2-7, with no clear D. There are 12 residues in the CDR3. Trimming took 5 bases from V and 2 from J, leaving 7 bases between them. Germline V gene lookup returns CDR1 SGHAT and CDR2 FQNNGV. CDR3 nucleotides: TGTGCCAGCAGCCCTACACCCTACGAGCAGTACTTC. Translation gives CASSPTPYEQYF.

The rearrangement joins TRBV7-8 to TRBJ1-1, with 10 bases matching TRBD1. The ends lost 5 bases at V and 5 bases at J; junction bases unmatched: 11. Germline lookup yields CDR1 SGHVS and CDR2 FQNEAQ. The CDR3 extends over 16 amino acids. CDR3 amino acids: CASSLGGTGVGTEAFF. DNA for the CDR3: TGTGCCAGCAGCCTGGGGGGGACAGGGGTCGGGACTGAAGCTTTCTTT.